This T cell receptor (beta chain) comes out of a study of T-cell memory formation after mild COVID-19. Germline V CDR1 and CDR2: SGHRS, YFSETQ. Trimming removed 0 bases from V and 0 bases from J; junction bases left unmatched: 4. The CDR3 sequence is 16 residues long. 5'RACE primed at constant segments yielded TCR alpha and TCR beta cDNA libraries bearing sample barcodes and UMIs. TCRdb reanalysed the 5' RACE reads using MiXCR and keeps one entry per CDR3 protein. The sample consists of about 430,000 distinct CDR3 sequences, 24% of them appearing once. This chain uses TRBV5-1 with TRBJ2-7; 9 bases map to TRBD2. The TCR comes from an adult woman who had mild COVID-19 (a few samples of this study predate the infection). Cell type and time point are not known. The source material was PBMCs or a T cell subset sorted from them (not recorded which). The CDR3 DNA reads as TGCGCCAGCAGCTTGGAGTCTAGCGGGACCTCCTACGAGCAGTACTTC. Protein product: CASSLESSGTSYEQYF.